The rows below give T cell receptor beta chains drawn from one sample of a study of human T cells and chemical hapten exposure. TCRdb re-called the RACE reads with MiXCR, one entry per CDR3 protein. The sample holds roughly 360,000 distinct CDR3 sequences, approximately 5% seen once. Sequencing was performed on whole blood, taken in connection with sensitization to the hapten diphenylcyclopropenone (DPC). These receptors all stem from a woman aged 50 to 60 with alopecia areata. Some clones in this sample may be carry-over from other donors' samples. The CDR3 runs from the conserved cysteine through the conserved F or W. The order of the fields is clone size, V gene, J gene, D gene, CDR3 DNA, CDR3 protein. A D gene is named only where the DNA matches it firmly. Size is omitted from some rows. Given values are once, few, many or a class for expanded clones.

>few|TRBV6-6|TRBJ2-3|TRBD2
TGTGCCAGCAGTCACGGACTAGCTACAGATACGCAGTATTTT
CASSHGLATDTQYF
>NA|TRBV15|TRBJ2-7|TRBD1
TGTGCGACCGGGACAGCCAGCAGGGAGCAGTACTTC
CATGTASREQYF
>NA|TRBV29-1|TRBJ1-1|NA
TGCAGCGCGGCAGGGAACTTGGAGGGGAAGATGGATGAAGCTTTCTTT
CSAAGNLEGKMDEAFF
>few|TRBV11-2|TRBJ1-5|NA
TGTGCCAGCAGCTTAGATTGGAGACTGGACAATCAGCCCCAGCATTTT
CASSLDWRLDNQPQHF
>few|TRBV6-2/TRBV6-3|TRBJ1-1|TRBD1
TGTGCCAGCAGTTCTCCGGACAGGGGTTTGGAAGCTTTCTTT
CASSSPDRGLEAFF
>many|TRBV2|TRBJ1-2|NA
TGTGCCAGCAGTGAAGTCAGGGCCCGGGGCTACACCTTC
CASSEVRARGYTF
>NA|TRBV12-3/TRBV12-4|TRBJ1-1|NA
TGTGCCAGCAGTTTACAGGGGATTCGGGCTGAAGCTTTCTTT
CASSLQGIRAEAFF
>many|TRBV13|TRBJ2-3|NA
TGTGCCAGCAGCCAAGGCTCAACTAGGATTAGCACAGATACGCAGTATTTT
CASSQGSTRISTDTQYF
>many|TRBV13|TRBJ1-6|NA
TGTGCCAGCAGCCCGGGCCACTCGCGACATGGTCTCCACTTT
CASSPGHSRHGLHF
>many|TRBV2|TRBJ2-7|NA
TGTGCCAGCAGTCAAGACGCCTACGAGCAGTACTTC
CASSQDAYEQYF
>NA|TRBV29-1|TRBJ2-7|TRBD1
TGCAGCGTGGGACAGGGGGTGAGGGAGCAGTACTTC
CSVGQGVREQYF
>many|TRBV15|TRBJ2-7|NA
TGTGCCACCAGCACGGCCAGCAGCTACGAGCAGTACTTC
CATSTASSYEQYF
>many|TRBV20-1|TRBJ1-2|TRBD1
TGCAGTGCTGATGTGTTCGGACAGGGACACTATGGCTACACCTTC
CSADVFGQGHYGYTF
>few|TRBV28|TRBJ2-3|NA
TGTGCCAGCAGTTTAGGGTTAGATAGCACAGATACGCAGTATTTT
CASSLGLDSTDTQYF
>few|TRBV6-1|TRBJ2-3|TRBD2
TGTGCCAGCAGGACTAGCGTCACCTACACAGATACGCAGTATTTT
CASRTSVTYTDTQYF
>many|TRBV10-1|TRBJ2-7|NA
TGCGCCAGCAGCCCCGGGACCAACTCCTACGAGCAGTACTTC
CASSPGTNSYEQYF
>few|TRBV9|TRBJ2-3|TRBD1
TGTGCCAGCAGCGTAGAATCATCAGGGGGTACAGATACGCAGTATTTT
CASSVESSGGTDTQYF
>NA|TRBV5-4|TRBJ1-4|NA
TGTGCCAGCAGCGGCGCGGGCCTTAATGAAAAACTGTTTTTT
CASSGAGLNEKLFF
>many|TRBV20-1|TRBJ2-7|TRBD2
TGCAGTGCCGCTACCCCGGGACTAGCGGCGTCTTTGCACTCCTACGAGCAGTACTTC
CSAATPGLAASLHSYEQYF
>many|TRBV28|TRBJ2-1|TRBD2
TGTGCCAGCGCCTTAGCGGGAGGTATCAATGAGCAGTTCTTC
CASALAGGINEQFF
>many|TRBV6-6|TRBJ1-5|TRBD1
TGTGCCAGCAGTTACTCGGACAGGGGCAATCAGCCCCAGCATTTT
CASSYSDRGNQPQHF
>many|TRBV12-3/TRBV12-4|TRBJ1-4|NA
TGTGCCAGCAGTTCACAAGGTGAAAAACTGTTTTTT
CASSSQGEKLFF
>few|TRBV28|TRBJ2-7|NA
TGTGCCAGCAGTTTAGTGGCTAGTAAGTACGAGCAGTACTTC
CASSLVASKYEQYF
>NA|TRBV11-2|TRBJ2-1|TRBD1
TGTGCCAGCAGCTTAGCACCCGACAGGGCGGGTGAGCAGTTCTTC
CASSLAPDRAGEQFF
>NA|TRBV6-5|TRBJ1-5|NA
TGTGCCAGCACGGACGGGGGCAATCAGCCCCAGCATTTT
CASTDGGNQPQHF
>few|TRBV30|TRBJ1-3|NA
TGTGCCTGGAAGGGGTCTGGAAACACCATATATTTT
CAWKGSGNTIYF
>few|TRBV5-4|TRBJ1-2|NA
TGTGCCAGCAGCTTGGGAGGTCCATTCACCTTC
CASSLGGPFTF
>many|TRBV29-1|TRBJ2-6|NA
TGCAGCGTTGCACGGGCACTGCCGCAATCTGGGGCCAACGTCCTGACTTTC
CSVARALPQSGANVLTF
>NA|TRBV6-5|TRBJ2-3|TRBD2
TGTGCCAGCAGCATGGGACTAGCGGGGGGAGATACGCAGTATTTT
CASSMGLAGGDTQYF
>few|TRBV20-1|TRBJ1-2|TRBD1
TGCAGTGCTAGACCTGGACAGGGCCATGGCTACACCTTC
CSARPGQGHGYTF
>NA|TRBV20-1|TRBJ1-4|NA
TGCAGTGCTAGGGGACTGGGACGGTCGGATGAAAAACTGTTTTTT
CSARGLGRSDEKLFF
>few|TRBV3-1|TRBJ1-1|NA
TGTGCCAGCAGCCAAGGTCAGCTGATGAACACTGAAGCTTTCTTT
CASSQGQLMNTEAFF
>many|TRBV10-3|TRBJ2-3|NA
TGTGCCATCGGGTCAGGGGTAACAGATACGCAGTATTTT
CAIGSGVTDTQYF
>few|TRBV5-4|TRBJ1-5|NA
TGTGCCAGCAGCCCGGGACCCGGGGGTAGCAATCAGCCCCAGCATTTT
CASSPGPGGSNQPQHF
>once|TRBV5-4|TRBJ2-3|NA
TGTGCCAGCAGCAGAATCACAGGGATTACAGATACGCAGTATTTT
CASSRITGITDTQYF
>many|TRBV3-1|TRBJ2-1|TRBD1
TGTGCCAGCAGCCCCAGACAGGGTAGGGGTGAGCAGTTCTTC
CASSPRQGRGEQFF
>NA|TRBV4-2|TRBJ2-7|TRBD2
TGTGCCAGCAGCCGGCTAGCGGGGGACTCCTACGAGCAGTACTTC
CASSRLAGDSYEQYF
>many|TRBV20-1|TRBJ1-1|NA
TGCAGTGCTAGAGATAGTGCGAGGCAACTAACTGAAGCTTTCTTT
CSARDSARQLTEAFF
>many|TRBV28|TRBJ1-5|NA
TGTGCCAGCAGCTTTGGGGGTCCCCAGCATTTT
CASSFGGPQHF
>many|TRBV6-4|TRBJ2-6|TRBD1
TGTGCCAGCACTCCGCTTCTGACAGGGACGGGGGCCAACGTCCTGACTTTC
CASTPLLTGTGANVLTF
>many|TRBV6-1|TRBJ2-6|NA
TGTGCCAGCTCTCCCGACGGGGGCTCGAGCTCTGGGGCCAACGTCCTGACTTTC
CASSPDGGSSSGANVLTF
>many|TRBV3-1|TRBJ2-7|NA
TGTGCCAGCACCCAAGGAAGTAGCACCTACGAGCAGTACTTC
CASTQGSSTYEQYF
>many|TRBV4-1|TRBJ1-1|TRBD1
TGCGCCAGCAGCCTACAGGGGGATGGGGACACTGAAGCTTTCTTT
CASSLQGDGDTEAFF
>many|TRBV7-7|TRBJ2-1|NA
TGTGCCAGCAGCTTAGGTCCAGGGGCCTACAATGAGCAGTTCTTC
CASSLGPGAYNEQFF
>many|TRBV4-2|TRBJ2-1|NA
TGTGCCAGCAGCCCCCGTCTAGGCGGTGAGCAGTTCTTC
CASSPRLGGEQFF
>few|TRBV2|TRBJ2-2|NA
TGTGCCAGCAGGCCAGGGACCGGGGAGCTGTTTTTT
CASRPGTGELFF
>many|TRBV28|TRBJ2-1|TRBD2
TGTGCCAGCAGTTACCCGAGTAGCGGGGAATACAATGAGCAGTTCTTC
CASSYPSSGEYNEQFF
>many|TRBV20-1|TRBJ2-7|TRBD2
TGCAGTGCCCCTACTTTGCGGGGGGACGAGCAGTACTTC
CSAPTLRGDEQYF
>NA|TRBV18|TRBJ1-4|NA
TGTGCCAGCTCACCTTTGGGACTAAATGAAAAACCGTTTTTT
CASSPLGLNEKPFF
>many|TRBV5-4|TRBJ1-2|TRBD1
TGTGCCAGCAGCCGACAGGGAGGCTATGGCTACACCTTC
CASSRQGGYGYTF
>many|TRBV9|TRBJ1-4|TRBD1
TGTGCCAGCAGCTTCCGGGACAGTATTAATGAAAAACTGTTTTTT
CASSFRDSINEKLFF
>many|TRBV4-1|TRBJ2-5|NA
TGCGCCAGCAGCCAGGGGGACCCGGGGCGGGAAGAGACCCAGTACTTC
CASSQGDPGREETQYF
>few|TRBV5-1|TRBJ2-5|TRBD1
TGCGCCAGCAGCCGGGGCGGACAGGGGCGTCAAGAGACCCAGTACTTC
CASSRGGQGRQETQYF